These T cell receptor beta chains were read from a single sample in a study of glioma-infiltrating T cells after dendritic cell vaccination. Assay used: immunoSEQ multiplex PCR; TCRdb lists only in-frame clones, some missing. The sample carries 30,000 to 40,000 clones, around 80% recorded once. Sequencing was performed on blood, taken before dendritic cell vaccination. The source of these receptors is a human donor with glioblastoma. The CDR3 runs from the conserved cysteine through the conserved F or W. D genes are given only for firm matches. Not all rows give a size; the values are once, few, many and, for expanded clones, a class.

d_call | j_call | v_call | clone_size | cdr3_aa | cdr3_nt
NA | TRBJ1-6 | TRBV19 | NA | CASRNLGGISPLHF | TGTGCCAGTAGGAATCTGGGCGGGATTTCACCCCTCCACTTT
NA | TRBJ1-2 | TRBV19 | NA | CASRDSNYGYTF | TGTGCCAGTAGGGACAGTAACTATGGCTACACCTTC
TRBD2 | TRBJ2-5 | TRBV5-4 | few | CASTPSGGGQETQYF | TGTGCCAGCACCCCTAGCGGGGGGGGGCAAGAGACCCAGTACTTC
TRBD1 | TRBJ1-2 | TRBV9 | NA | CASSGYSGTGVKGYTF | TGTGCCAGCAGCGGCTACTCCGGGACAGGGGTGAAAGGCTACACCTTC
NA | TRBJ2-3 | TRBV29-1 | once | CSAPLGAIFTDTQYF | TGCAGCGCGCCTCTAGGGGCCATCTTCACAGATACGCAGTATTTT
NA | TRBJ1-1 | TRBV11-2 | NA | CASSFSGGLFTEAFF | TGTGCCAGCAGCTTTTCGGGGGGGCTTTTTACTGAAGCTTTCTTT
NA | TRBJ2-3 | TRBV25-1 | NA | CASSWGGAADTQYF | TGTGCCAGCAGTTGGGGGGGCGCGGCAGATACGCAGTATTTT
TRBD1 | TRBJ1-6 | TRBV30 | NA | CAWKDRNQIIYNSPLHF | TGTGCTTGGAAGGACAGGAACCAGATCATCTATAATTCCCCCCTCCACTTT
NA | TRBJ2-7 | TRBV4-1 | NA | CASSWEGGEQYF | TGCGCCAGCAGCTGGGAGGGGGGCGAGCAGTACTTC
NA | TRBJ1-6 | TRBV30 | once | CAWNTQGVRNSPLHF | TGTGCCTGGAACACCCAGGGTGTAAGGAATTCACCCCTCCACTTT
NA | TRBJ1-2 | TRBV30 | few | CAWSVWEDRYGYTF | TGTGCCTGGAGTGTTTGGGAGGACCGCTATGGCTACACCTTC
TRBD1 | TRBJ2-5 | TRBV9 | NA | CASSAYRGSETQYF | TGTGCCAGCAGCGCCTACAGGGGGTCAGAGACCCAGTACTTC
TRBD1 | TRBJ1-5 | TRBV28 | NA | CASSPSRGGTDSLVVNQPQHF | TGTGCCAGCAGTCCTAGCCGCGGGGGGACAGATAGCCTGGTTGTTAATCAGCCCCAGCATTTT
NA | TRBJ1-2 | TRBV5-6 | few | CASSLDPRNYGYTF | TGTGCCAGCAGCTTGGATCCCAGAAACTATGGCTACACCTTC
TRBD2 | TRBJ2-1 | TRBV28 | NA | CASSLGPSGFEQFF | TGTGCCAGCAGCCTAGGGCCTAGCGGGTTTGAGCAGTTCTTC